The next 25 T cell receptor beta chains were all read from a single sample in a study of T cells in Graves' hyperthyroidism and ophthalmopathy. Researchers took RNA transcripts and amplified the TCR beta CDR3 regions from them. HTBI primers were the set used in a first-round RT-PCR of the TCR CDR3. TCRdb processed the multiplex PCR reads anew with MiXCR; each CDR3 protein has one entry. In the table there are a few hundred thousand distinct CDR3 sequences, 46% of which are singletons. Sample: peripheral blood or thyroid tissue (not recorded which). The receptors shown here come from an adult woman with Graves' disease, either hyperthyroidism or ophthalmopathy (not recorded which).

This rearrangement joins TRBV7-2 to TRBJ2-7, with D maybe TRBD2 (5 bases). Between the trimmed V and J ends, which lost 1 base and 3 bases, there was a span of 25 bases. CDR1 and CDR2 from the germline V gene are SGHTA and FQGNSA. The CDR3 loop spans 19 amino acids. The DNA for the CDR3 is TGTGCCAGCAGCTTAGGGTTCCGAGGGTTTAGTTTGGGAAACTACGAGCAGTACTTC. Encoded protein: CASSLGFRGFSLGNYEQYF. The whole variable domain, filled in from reference TRBV7-2 and TRBJ2-7, reads GAGVSQSPSNKVTEKGKDVELRCDPISGHTALYWYRQSLGQGLEFLIYFQGNSAPDKSGLPSDRFSAERTGGSVSTLTIQRTQQEDSAVYLCASSLGFRGFSLGNYEQYFGPGTRLTVT.

The J gene is TRBJ2-6, the V gene TRBV6-4, with D possibly TRBD2 on 5 matching bases. Germline assignment: CDR1 MRHNA and CDR2 SNTAGT. The CDR3 covers 15 residues. Trimming took off 0 bases at V and 2 bases at J, with 5 bases between the two ends. This CDR3 is CASSDSTTGANVLTF. Here the CDR3 DNA reads TGTGCCAGCAGTGACTCGACTACTGGGGCCAACGTCCTGACTTTC.

Note on this clonotype: A junction boundary mismatches the germline segment, possibly from a read error. The CDR3 is CVSSLLLLSGANVLTF. In DNA form, the CDR3 reads TGCGTCAGCAGCTTACTCTTACTCTCTGGGGCCAACGTCCTGACTTTC. The V and J genes are TRBV7-9 and TRBJ2-6; D gene ambiguous. The CDR3 length is 16 residues. The germline CDR1 and CDR2 sequences are SEHNR and FQNEAQ (reference sequence).

There are many counts of this clonotype. The V and J genes are TRBV7-2 and TRBJ1-2, with 9 bases lining up with TRBD1. The CDR3 is made up of 16 amino acids. With V trimmed by 0 bases and J by 0 bases, 2 bases remained unmatched. Germline V CDR1 and CDR2: SGHTA, FQGNSA. CDR3 coding DNA: TGTGCCAGCAGCTTAGCGGGGACAGGGTCTAACTATGGCTACACCTTC. It is translated as CASSLAGTGSNYGYTF.

The gene calls are TRBV20-1 and TRBJ1-2; D gene ambiguous. V gave up 2 bases and J gave up 7 bases, with 17 bases separating them. Germline V lookup: CDR1 DFQATT, CDR2 SNEGSKA (reference sequence). CDR3 size: 14 residues. This CDR3 reads CSARSERAFFGYTF. The CDR3 DNA follows: TGCAGTGCTAGATCCGAGCGGGCTTTCTTTGGCTACACCTTC.

V usage is TRBV11-2 and J usage is TRBJ2-7, with TRBD1 matching over 8 bases. Germline CDR1 reads SGHAT; CDR2 reads FQNNGV. V gave up 0 bases and J gave up 6 bases; unmatched junction bases: 4. The CDR3 has 14 residues. The CDR3 is CASSLDRGRSEQYF. The CDR3 DNA is TGTGCCAGCAGCTTAGACAGGGGGCGAAGCGAGCAGTACTTC.

The chain is built from TRBV10-3 and TRBJ1-1, with TRBD1 identical over 7 bases. Germline CDR1 ENHRY, CDR2 SYGVKD. This CDR3 contains 14 residues. Trimming cost V 6 bases and J 0 bases; bases outside gene matches: 4. The CDR3 spells CAIRLGQMNTEAFF. The CDR3 DNA reads as TGTGCCATCAGGCTGGGACAGATGAACACTGAAGCTTTCTTT.

This clonotype was recorded at least ten times. The gene calls are TRBV5-8 and TRBJ1-4; no clear D gene. Germline CDR1 and CDR2: SGHTS and YDEGEE. Trimming shortened V by 5 bases and J by 5 bases, and 16 bases separated the two germline ends. This CDR3 contains 15 residues. CDR3 coding DNA: TGTGCCAGCAGTTATGGGGAGATTCCGAATGAAAAACTGTTTTTT. Translating gives CASSYGEIPNEKLFF. The full variable domain, completed using reference TRBV5-8 and TRBJ1-4, is EAGVTQSPTHLIKTRGQQATLRCSPISGHTSVYWYQQALGLGLQFLLWYDEGEERNRGNFPPRFSGRQFPNYSSELNVNALELEDSALYLCASSYGEIPNEKLFFGSGTQLSVL.

This chain connects TRBV10-2 to TRBJ1-1; unclear D gene. Trimming cost V 6 bases and J 0 bases, with 11 bases left between them. The CDR3 covers 14 residues. Germline CDR1 is WSHSY and CDR2 is SAAADI. The CDR3 region is CASSASVMNTEAFF. Here the CDR3 DNA reads TGCGCCAGCAGCGCTTCAGTGATGAACACTGAAGCTTTCTTT.

This clonotype showed up just once. The chain has TRBV29-1 and TRBJ2-7, with D unresolved. The CDR3 runs to 11 residues. Trimming took 2 bases from V and 5 from J, leaving 7 bases between them. The germline V gene encodes CDR1 SQVTM and CDR2 ANQGSEA. In DNA, the CDR3 is TGCAGCGTTGAAAAGCTCCACGAGCAGTACTTC. This encodes CSVEKLHEQYF.

Here the CDR3 DNA reads TGTGCCAGCAGCTTAGGACTGGGGGATGGAAAACTGTTTTTT. It is translated as CASSLGLGDGKLFF. The V and J genes are TRBV7-9 and TRBJ1-4, with D possibly TRBD1 on 5 matching bases. Germline V gene sequence: CDR1 SEHNR, CDR2 FQNEAQ (reference sequence). There are 14 residues in the CDR3. The germline V and J ends were trimmed by 1 base and 10 bases, with 13 bases remaining between them.

The sample holds many counts of this clonotype. The chain carries TRBV10-3 and TRBJ1-4; D gene unclear. The CDR3 sequence is 14 residues long. In germline, CDR1 is ENHRY, CDR2 SYGVKD. The V and J ends lost 0 bases and 8 bases respectively, with 10 bases between them. The CDR3 reads CAISESIRGEKLFF. In nucleotides, the CDR3 is TGTGCCATCAGTGAGTCGATCAGAGGGGAAAAACTGTTTTTT.

The rearrangement links TRBV20-1 to TRBJ1-6; no clear D. V lost 2 bases and J lost 6, with 11 bases in between. The CDR3 runs 14 residues. Germline V gene data show CDR1 as DFQATT and CDR2 as SNEGSKA (reference sequence). The CDR3 nucleotides are TGCAGTGCTAGACTGCAAGGTAGTAATTCACCCCTCCACTTT. Translated: CSARLQGSNSPLHF.

The gene calls are TRBV29-1 and TRBJ1-1; 7 bases line up with TRBD1. The junction had 3 bases not matched to a gene; V was cut back by 2 bases and J by 0 bases. The germline CDR1 and CDR2 sequences are SQVTM and ANQGSEA. The CDR3 totals 14 residues. In DNA form, the CDR3 reads TGCAGCGTTGAAACCGGGACAGTGAACACTGAAGCTTTCTTT. Encoded protein: CSVETGTVNTEAFF.

CDR3 coding DNA: TGTGCCAGCAGCCCCACTTGGGGCGCCAACACTGAAGCTTTCTTT. Residues: CASSPTWGANTEAFF. This sequence joins TRBV7-9 and TRBJ1-1; the D gene is possibly TRBD1 (5 bases). CDR1 is SEHNR, CDR2 FQNEAQ, per germline (reference sequence). Trimming removed 5 bases from V and 2 bases from J, with 15 bases in between. This CDR3 is 15 amino acids long.

This clonotype was seen a handful of times. In DNA form, the CDR3 reads TGTGCCAGCAGCTTGGACAGCTCAAACACTGAAGCTTTCTTT. It yields the protein CASSLDSSNTEAFF. The rearrangement uses TRBV7-9 and TRBJ1-1; D is perhaps TRBD1 (6 bases). V shed 3 bases and J shed 2 bases, with 10 bases lying between them. The CDR3 length is 14 residues. The germline V gene has CDR1 SEHNR and CDR2 FQNEAQ (reference sequence).

This clonotype was counted at least ten times. This chain connects TRBV28 to TRBJ2-6; a weak D match, TRBD1 (6 bases). V was pared by 2 bases and J by 3 bases, with 11 bases between. The length of the CDR3 is 16 residues. Germline assignment: CDR1 MDHEN and CDR2 SYDVKM. The chain's CDR3 is CASSLQGSDGANVLTF. The CDR3 nucleotides are TGTGCCAGCAGTTTACAGGGGTCTGATGGGGCCAACGTCCTGACTTTC.

The J gene is TRBJ2-6, the V gene TRBV20-1; D is unclear. V was clipped by 1 base and J by 2 bases, with 6 bases between them. The length of the CDR3 is 14 residues. The V gene's germline CDR1 is DFQATT and CDR2 SNEGSKA (reference sequence). CDR3 nucleotide sequence: TGCAGTGCTAGAGTGATGACTGGGGCCAACGTCCTGACTTTC. This gives the protein CSARVMTGANVLTF.

The V and J genes are TRBV7-9 and TRBJ1-1; D perhaps matches TRBD1 (6 bases). V lost 8 bases and J 8 bases, leaving 15 bases between the germline ends. The CDR3 runs to 12 residues. The germline V gene has CDR1 SEHNR and CDR2 FQNEAQ (reference sequence). Here the CDR3 DNA reads TGTGCCAGCGGGAAGGGGGGCACAGAAGCTTTCTTT. Its protein product is CASGKGGTEAFF.

This clonotype was observed many times. V gene TRBV10-3 combines with J gene TRBJ2-7; no reliable D call. The CDR3 has 12 residues. Trimming removed 6 bases from V and 3 bases from J, with 9 bases in between. The germline V gene has CDR1 ENHRY and CDR2 SYGVKD. The CDR3 loop is CAISHADYEQYF. The CDR3 DNA follows: TGTGCCATCAGCCACGCGGACTACGAGCAGTACTTC.

This sequence joins TRBV20-1 and TRBJ2-5; TRBD2 agrees at 10 bases. Germline CDR1 DFQATT, CDR2 SNEGSKA (reference sequence). The CDR3 is 15 amino acids. The junction had 4 bases not matched to a gene; V was cut back by 1 base and J by 2 bases. The CDR3 DNA reads as TGCAGTGCTAGAGTACCACTAGCGGGACAAGAGACCCAGTACTTC. This gives the protein CSARVPLAGQETQYF.

The chain uses TRBV12-5 and TRBJ1-1; 9 bases are a match to TRBD1. The V segment lost 3 bases and the J segment 11 bases; nucleotides outside the gene matches: 4. The CDR3 contains 12 residues. The germline V gene encodes CDR1 LGHNT and CDR2 FRNRAP. The CDR3 region is CASGFLDRGAFF. CDR3 coding DNA: TGTGCTAGTGGTTTTCTTGACAGGGGGGCTTTCTTT.

The chain couples TRBV2 to TRBJ2-7; 9 bases match TRBD2. The junction had 5 bases not matched to a gene; V was cut back by 1 base and J by 4 bases. CDR1 is SNHLY, CDR2 FYNNEI, per germline. The length of the CDR3 is 15 residues. CDR3 sequence: CASSEVAGGPYEQYF. CDR3 DNA sequence: TGTGCCAGCAGTGAAGTCGCGGGAGGGCCATACGAGCAGTACTTC.

This clonotype appeared a few times. This chain uses TRBV15 with TRBJ2-7; 7 bases agree with TRBD1. This CDR3 has 12 residues. The V segment lost 11 bases and the J segment 3 bases; nucleotides outside the gene matches: 7. The V gene's germline CDR1 is LNHNV and CDR2 YYDKDF (reference sequence). For the CDR3, the DNA is TGTGCCCTAAAGGGACAGCTCTACGAGCAGTACTTC. Encoded protein: CALKGQLYEQYF.

Worth noting for this clonotype: No conserved phenylalanine or tryptophan ends this CDR3, so it is likely a read error. Because the CDR3's place on the DNA is in doubt, the DNA is left out and the CDR3 is given as listed by TCRdb. This sequence joins TRBV7-2 and TRBJ2-6; the tabulated D call, TRBD1, remains unverified against the DNA. Germline assignment: CDR1 SGHTA and CDR2 FQGNSA. The CDR3 comprises 12 residues, both ends counted. The CDR3: CASSLTRDTSNT.